A single sample is the source of the 18 T cell receptor beta chains below, sequenced in a study of response to subunit inactivated influenza vaccine. TCRdb processed the RT-PCR reads anew with MiXCR; each CDR3 protein has one entry. The top ten clones hold 7.5% to 9% of a sample with roughly 630,000 distinct CDR3 sequences, around 15% of them seen once. This specimen consisted of PBMCs from blood, obtained approximately 15 days before vaccination. The receptor source for this set is a man between 50 and 59 years old who received an inactivated influenza vaccine.

CDR3 coding DNA: TGTGCCAGCAGTTTATCGATGACAGGGAGGTCCTACGAGCAGTACTTC. Its translation is CASSLSMTGRSYEQYF. This chain connects TRBV27 to TRBJ2-7, with D tentatively TRBD1 (7 bases). V was pared by 0 bases and J by 1 base, with 13 bases between. This CDR3 comprises 16 residues. Germline values: CDR1 MNHEY, CDR2 SMNVEV (reference sequence).

This clonotype was observed a handful of times. The rearrangement links TRBV4-3 to TRBJ2-7; D possibly matches TRBD1 or TRBD2 (5 bases each). Germline CDR1 is LGHNA and CDR2 is YSLEER. The CDR3 is made up of 16 amino acids. Trimming took off 4 bases at V and 0 bases at J, with 16 bases between the two ends. CDR3 DNA sequence: TGCGCCAGCAGCCGACTACAGGAGATCTACTCCTACGAGCAGTACTTC. This encodes CASSRLQEIYSYEQYF.

This clonotype was counted only a few times. The V and J genes are TRBV11-2 and TRBJ1-4, with 7 positions matching TRBD1. The CDR3 is made up of 16 amino acids. The trim removed 6 bases at V and 3 bases at J, leaving 10 bases unmatched. Looked up from germline, CDR1 is SGHAT and CDR2 is FQNNGV. The CDR3 DNA is TGTGCCAGCAGTTCGACCGACAGGGACCCTAATGAAAAACTGTTTTTT. Protein sequence: CASSSTDRDPNEKLFF.

This clonotype showed up just a few times. This chain connects TRBV6-2 or TRBV6-3 to TRBJ2-7, with 8 bases identical to TRBD1. J lost 3 bases, V lost 10 bases, and 11 bases had no gene match. The CDR3 is 14 residues long. Germline V gene data show CDR1 as MNHEY and CDR2 as SVGEGT. The CDR3 protein is CATSLDRGLYEQYF. The CDR3 DNA sequence: TGTGCCACATCTCTCGACAGGGGTCTCTACGAGCAGTACTTC.

This chain links TRBV20-1 with TRBJ2-5, with 8 bases aligning to TRBD2. The CDR3 loop spans 15 amino acids. J lost 5 bases, V lost 6 bases, and 14 bases had no gene match. Germline loops: CDR1 DFQATT, CDR2 SNEGSKA (reference sequence). The CDR3 DNA sequence: TGCAGTGCAAGGCCCCTAGCGGGTCGGGGGGAGACCCAGTACTTC. This sequence encodes CSARPLAGRGETQYF.

In this sample, this clonotype turned up a few times. This chain links TRBV20-1 with TRBJ2-1; D unclear. There are 14 residues in the CDR3. The germline V gene encodes CDR1 DFQATT and CDR2 SNEGSKA (reference sequence). Trimming pared 7 bases from V and 9 bases from J, leaving 22 bases between. CDR3 nucleotides: TGCAGTGGGTCGCTAGGTCCTGCCCTTGCTGAGCAGTTCTTC. Protein: CSGSLGPALAEQFF.

This clonotype appeared a few times. The gene calls are TRBV6-1 and TRBJ2-1; 12 nucleotides line up with TRBD2. The length of the CDR3 is 15 residues. From germline, CDR1 is MNHNS and CDR2 SASEGT. The V segment lost 5 bases and the J segment 4 bases; nucleotides outside the gene matches: 3. The CDR3 here is CASSKTSGGYNEQFF. In DNA form, the CDR3 reads TGTGCCAGCAGTAAGACTAGCGGGGGATACAATGAGCAGTTCTTC.

This clonotype was found a few times. V and J are TRBV5-1 and TRBJ2-7, with D perhaps matching TRBD1 (5 bases). Trimming stripped 0 bases from V and 5 bases from J, with 15 bases between. CDR1 SGHRS and CDR2 YFSETQ come from the germline V gene. This CDR3 has 15 residues. CDR3 coding DNA: TGCGCCAGCAGCTTGGAGGGTGGGGCGCGGAACGAGCAGTACTTC. This codes for CASSLEGGARNEQYF.

This clonotype has just a few counts. The genes are TRBV12-3 or TRBV12-4 and TRBJ1-5; a weak D match, TRBD1 (5 bases). The CDR3 covers 15 residues. V shed 6 bases and J shed 7 bases, with 19 bases lying between them. The CDR3 sequence is CASSPASGGLQPQHF. CDR3 nucleotides: TGTGCCAGCAGCCCCGCATCTGGGGGTTTACAGCCCCAGCATTTT.

This rearrangement joins TRBV12-3 or TRBV12-4 to TRBJ2-5, with D perhaps given as TRBD1 or TRBD2 (5 bases each). The CDR3 covers 12 residues. V was cut by 6 bases and J by 3 bases, with 8 bases left in between. The CDR3 DNA follows: TGTGCCAGCAGGGGACCCGAAGAGACCCAGTACTTC. Protein: CASRGPEETQYF.

This clonotype was seen only a few times. The chain employs TRBV28 and TRBJ2-5; no clear D gene. Germline lookup yields CDR1 MDHEN and CDR2 SYDVKM. This CDR3 is 15 amino acids long. The germline V and J ends were trimmed by 6 bases and 5 bases, with 19 bases remaining between them. CDR3 sequence: CASSSPPQSAETQYF. The CDR3 DNA reads TGTGCCAGCAGCTCCCCACCCCAATCAGCTGAGACCCAGTACTTC.

This clonotype came up many times. The V call is TRBV7-9, the J call TRBJ2-7; D not resolved. CDR1 and CDR2 (germline): SEHNR, FQNEAQ (reference sequence). V lost 1 base, J lost 2 bases, and 9 bases lay in between. This CDR3 comprises 14 residues. The CDR3, as DNA: TGTGCCAGCAGCTTAGGTGCGCAGACCTACGAGCAGTACTTC. Protein: CASSLGAQTYEQYF.

This clonotype showed up many times. This rearrangement joins TRBV24-1 to TRBJ2-1; 11 bases are shared with TRBD2. V shed 4 bases, J shed 4 bases, and the junction held 11 bases outside the gene matches. Germline CDR1 reads KGHDR; CDR2 reads SFDVKD. There are 18 residues in the CDR3. DNA for the CDR3: TGTGCCACCAGTGAAAACAGCTTAGCGGGAGGGCTTTACAATGAGCAGTTCTTC. Its protein product is CATSENSLAGGLYNEQFF.

This clonotype was found a few times. The rearrangement uses TRBV6-1 and TRBJ2-4; D is unresolved. Germline V gives CDR1 MNHNS, CDR2 SASEGT. The CDR3 covers 13 residues. The V end was cut by 6 bases, the J end by 0 bases, with 6 bases between. The CDR3 DNA reads as TGTGCCAGCAGCACAGTAGCCAAAAACATTCAGTACTTC. Amino acids: CASSTVAKNIQYF.

This sequence joins TRBV12-3 or TRBV12-4 and TRBJ2-7; 8 bases line up with TRBD2. The length of the CDR3 is 14 residues. With V trimmed by 6 bases and J by 5 bases, 9 bases remained unmatched. The CDR3 here is CASSLQRESHEQYF. The CDR3 nucleotides are TGTGCCAGCAGCTTACAGCGGGAGTCCCACGAGCAGTACTTC.

The genes are TRBV6-1 and TRBJ1-4; the D is unclear. The germline V gene encodes CDR1 MNHNS and CDR2 SASEGT. CDR3 length: 13 residues. V was trimmed by 7 bases and J by 1 base, leaving 7 bases between them. CDR3 in DNA: TGTGCCAGCAATCCCGGAACTAATGAAAAACTGTTTTTT. It specifies CASNPGTNEKLFF.

In this sample, this clonotype turned up a few times. The chain links TRBV15 to TRBJ1-3; a possible D gene is TRBD1 (6 bases). The CDR3 is 17 amino acids. Germline V gives CDR1 LNHNV, CDR2 YYDKDF (reference sequence). The ends were cut back, 1 base at V and 6 bases at J, with 19 bases in the middle. The DNA for the CDR3 is TGTGCCACCAGCAGAGGGGGAACCGCAGGGGACGAAAACACCATATATTTT. Protein: CATSRGGTAGDENTIYF. Full variable domain (outside the CDR3, taken from reference TRBV15 and TRBJ1-3): DAMVIQNPRYQVTQFGKPVTLSCSQTLNHNVMYWYQQKSSQAPKLLFHYYDKDFNNEADTPDNFQSRRPNTSFCFLDIRSPGLGDTAMYLCATSRGGTAGDENTIYFGEGSWLTVV.

This clonotype has more than one count but fewer than ten. The rearrangement links TRBV5-1 to TRBJ2-7; TRBD1 matches 8 bases. Germline CDR1 is SGHRS and CDR2 is YFSETQ. This CDR3 is built from 15 residues. The J segment lost 1 base and the V segment lost 1 base, leaving 4 bases of the junction unmatched. DNA of the CDR3: TGCGCCAGCAGCTTGCGACAGGGGATATCCTACGAGCAGTACTTC. This encodes CASSLRQGISYEQYF.